The rows below give T cell receptor beta chains drawn from one sample of a study of CD8+ T cells in alopecia areata. Libraries were prepared by immunoSEQ multiplex PCR; TCRdb keeps only in-frame clonotypes and omits some of them. The sample holds some 120,000 clones, about 51% seen once. The sequencing sample was made of NKG2D-low CD8+ T cells sorted from blood. All receptors come from a human donor with alopecia areata. The CDR3 runs from the conserved cysteine through the conserved F or W. The order of the fields is V gene, J gene, clone size, D gene, CDR3 DNA, CDR3 protein. The D gene is left open where the match is weak. Size is stated for part of the rows, as once, few or many counts, or as a class when the clone is expanded.

>TRBV29-1|TRBJ2-1|.|TRBD2
TGCAGCGTTGAAGAGGGACTAGCGGGAGATGAGCAGTTCTTC
CSVEEGLAGDEQFF
>TRBV6-1|TRBJ2-5|few|.
TGTGCCAGCAGTGAGAGCAAAGGGGACCAAGAGACCCAGTACTTC
CASSESKGDQETQYF
>TRBV7-9|TRBJ1-1|.|.
TGTGCCAGCAGCTATATAGGACAGACTTTAGGGACTGAAGCTTTCTTT
CASSYIGQTLGTEAFF
>TRBV27|TRBJ2-2|few|.
TGTGCCAGCAGTTTAGCCACCGGGGAGCTGTTTTTT
CASSLATGELFF
>TRBV29-1|TRBJ2-1|.|.
TGCAGCGTTTCCAGGAGCTACAATGAGCAGTTCTTC
CSVSRSYNEQFF
>TRBV30|TRBJ2-1|.|TRBD2
TGTGCCTGGAGTGTTGGCGGGGGGGCCTACAATGAGCAGTTCTTC
CAWSVGGGAYNEQFF
>TRBV7-9|TRBJ2-3|.|.
TGTGCCAGCAGCTCCCTGGCCAGCACCACAGATACGCAGTATTTT
CASSSLASTTDTQYF
>TRBV7-9|TRBJ2-5|.|.
TGTGCCAGCAGCCATAACCCTGGTAGCCAAGAGACCCAGTACTTC
CASSHNPGSQETQYF
>TRBV29-1|TRBJ2-1|.|TRBD1
TGCAGCGGTGCGGTCTTACAGGGGGCGACAGATGAGCAGTTCTTC
CSGAVLQGATDEQFF
>TRBV4-2|TRBJ2-7|few|.
TGTGCCAGCAGCCAAGGAGGGGTAGGGACACCCGCCTACGAGCAGTACTTC
CASSQGGVGTPAYEQYF
>TRBV14|TRBJ2-1|few|.
TGTGCCAGCAGCCTGACGGACAGCCTCCTAAATGAGCAGTTCTTC
CASSLTDSLLNEQFF
>TRBV29-1|TRBJ2-3|.|.
TGCAGCGTTTACGGGTTTCCCGACCCAGATACGCAGTATTTT
CSVYGFPDPDTQYF
>TRBV28|TRBJ2-5|.|TRBD2
TGTGCCAGCAGTCCACTAGCGGGAGGAGAGACCCAGTACTTC
CASSPLAGGETQYF
>TRBV7-9|TRBJ2-2|.|.
TGTGCCAGCAGCTTGGACCTGGACGGGGAGCTGTTTTTT
CASSLDLDGELFF
>TRBV5-1|TRBJ2-3|.|.
TGCGCCAGCAGCCCGGACAGCACAGATACGCAGTATTTT
CASSPDSTDTQYF
>TRBV29-1|TRBJ2-5|.|TRBD2
TGCAGCGTTCTGTGGCGGGGGGAGACCCAGTACTTC
CSVLWRGETQYF
>TRBV29-1|TRBJ2-2|few|.
TGCAGCGTTGAACGGAACGCGAACACCGGGGAGCTGTTTTTT
CSVERNANTGELFF
>TRBV29-1|TRBJ2-1|few|TRBD2
TGCAGCGGGGGGACTAGCGGGAGTTACAATGAGCAGTTCTTC
CSGGTSGSYNEQFF
>TRBV12-5|TRBJ2-1|few|TRBD1
TGTGCTAGTGGCGTCGGACAGGTCCATGAGCAGTTCTTC
CASGVGQVHEQFF
>TRBV5-1|TRBJ2-7|few|TRBD2
TGCGCCAGCAGCATCGCGAGCGGGGGGGCCTACGAGCAGTACTTC
CASSIASGGAYEQYF
>TRBV30|TRBJ1-1|.|.
TGTGCCTGGAGTGTACAAGCCTACGAAGCTTTCTTT
CAWSVQAYEAFF
>TRBV9|TRBJ1-1|.|TRBD1
TGTGCCAGCCGGACAGGGGCCTTTGAAGCTTTCTTT
CASRTGAFEAFF
>TRBV30|TRBJ2-3|.|TRBD1
TGTGCCTGGAGTCGAGGGACAGGGGGAAGAGATACGCAGTATTTT
CAWSRGTGGRDTQYF
>TRBV6-5|TRBJ2-1|.|.
TGTGCCAGCAGTTACTCCCATGAGCAGTTCTTC
CASSYSHEQFF
>TRBV7-8|TRBJ2-7|few|TRBD2
TGTGCCAGCAGCTCAAGACTAGCGGACAGCTCCTACGAGCAGTACTTC
CASSSRLADSSYEQYF
>TRBV29-1|TRBJ2-2|.|.
TGCAGCGTTGGATCGGACGTAAACACCGGGGAGCTGTTTTTT
CSVGSDVNTGELFF
>TRBV2|TRBJ2-1|few|.
TGTGCCGGTGGACAGTACAATGAGCAGTTCTTC
CAGGQYNEQFF
>TRBV9|TRBJ2-6|.|.
TGTGCCAGCAGCGGACTATTACAGCAGGGCTCTGGGGCCAACGTCCTGACTTTC
CASSGLLQQGSGANVLTF
>TRBV20-1|TRBJ2-7|.|TRBD2
TGCAGTGCTCCCGGGACTAGTAGGCAGTACTTC
CSAPGTSRQYF
>TRBV29-1|TRBJ2-1|.|.
TGCAGCGTAACTAAGGACTCCCACAATGAGCAGTTCTTC
CSVTKDSHNEQFF
>TRBV30|TRBJ2-1|.|.
TGTGCCTGGAGTGTACCCCCGGATGAGCAGTTCTTC
CAWSVPPDEQFF
>TRBV30|TRBJ2-7|.|.
TGTGCCTGGAGTGTGCGTGGAAACGAGCAGTACTTC
CAWSVRGNEQYF
>TRBV7-9|TRBJ2-7|few|TRBD1
TGTGCCAGTGATCCAGGGGGTGGCGAGCAGTACTTC
CASDPGGGEQYF
>TRBV30|TRBJ1-1|.|.
TGTGCCTGGAGTTGGGCCCCGGGGACTGAAGCTTTCTTT
CAWSWAPGTEAFF
>TRBV30|TRBJ2-4|.|TRBD2
TGTGCCTGGAACCTAGCGGGAGTTCAGTACTTC
CAWNLAGVQYF
>TRBV5-1|TRBJ2-1|.|.
TGCGCCAGCAGCTTGTCAACGGGGAATGAGCAGTTCTTC
CASSLSTGNEQFF
>TRBV29-1|TRBJ2-3|.|.
TGCAGCGTTGAACTCGACACTATCACAGATACGCAGTATTTT
CSVELDTITDTQYF
>TRBV4-1|TRBJ2-5|.|.
TGCGCCAGCAGCCAAGAGGCAGGGGACGAGACCCAGTACTTC
CASSQEAGDETQYF
>TRBV30|TRBJ2-7|.|TRBD1
TGTGCCTGGAGTGTATCGACAGGGGAGCAGTACTTC
CAWSVSTGEQYF
>TRBV29-1|TRBJ2-7|.|TRBD1
TGCAGCGTTACACAGACAGGGCTCGAGCAGTACTTC
CSVTQTGLEQYF
>TRBV7-9|TRBJ2-6|few|.
TGTGCCAGCAGCCCCCCAAGTGCTGGGGCCAACGTCCTGACTTTC
CASSPPSAGANVLTF
>TRBV30|TRBJ2-4|.|.
TGTGCCTGGGCCTCGGGTTTAGCCAAAAACATTCAGTACTTC
CAWASGLAKNIQYF
>TRBV6-4|TRBJ2-2|.|.
TGTGCCAGCAGTGACTCGGGGGCGCACACCGGGGAGCTGTTTTTT
CASSDSGAHTGELFF
>TRBV29-1|TRBJ2-7|few|.
TGCAGCGTTGACACGGGTAGCGCCGAGCAGTACTTC
CSVDTGSAEQYF
>TRBV29-1|TRBJ1-2|.|.
TGCAGCGTCCGGGGGGACTATGGCTACACCTTC
CSVRGDYGYTF
>TRBV5-1|TRBJ2-1|.|.
TGCGCCAGCAGGCCGGTTCCCGACAATGAGCAGTTCTTC
CASRPVPDNEQFF
>TRBV7-9|TRBJ2-4|few|.
TGTGCCAGCAGCTTGGGAAACATTCAGTACTTC
CASSLGNIQYF
>TRBV7-9|TRBJ2-2|few|TRBD1
TGTGCCAGCAGCTCCTGGGACAGGGATAACGGGGAGCTGTTTTTT
CASSSWDRDNGELFF
>TRBV4-1|TRBJ2-6|.|.
TGCGCCAGCAGCCAACAAGACTCTGGGGCCAACGTCCTGACTTTC
CASSQQDSGANVLTF
>TRBV5-6|TRBJ1-1|.|.
TGTGCCAGCAGCATGGTGCTAGAAACTGAAGCTTTCTTT
CASSMVLETEAFF
>TRBV28|TRBJ2-4|few|.
TGTGCCAGCAGTCCCCAGGGGTTCCAAAACATTCAGTACTTC
CASSPQGFQNIQYF
>TRBV5-1|TRBJ2-5|few|.
TGCGCCAGCAGCCCTCTGAGCGGAGGGGAGACCCAGTACTTC
CASSPLSGGETQYF
>TRBV30|TRBJ2-7|once|.
TGTGCCTGGGTTGACAGAGCTACATCCTACGAGCAGTACTTC
CAWVDRATSYEQYF
>TRBV14|TRBJ2-5|.|.
TGTGCCAGCAGCCAAGAGTCCGGGCCCCAGTACTTC
CASSQESGPQYF
>TRBV5-1|TRBJ1-2|.|.
TGCGCCAGCAGCTTGGAGGGGACCAACTATGGCTACACCTTC
CASSLEGTNYGYTF